This T cell receptor (beta chain) derives from a study of shared clonotypes between healthy human individuals. Study summary: Donors had three CD4 naive, three CD4 memory, two CD8 naive and one CD8 memory plate apiece.

On this clone itself: The antigen is not known.

The CDR3 is made up of 13 amino acids. Germline lookup yields CDR1 MNHGY and CDR2 SAAAGT. As originally analysed: Junction-only sequences without quality scores were provided by ImmunoSEQ, so filtering was different. Profiling relied on immunoSEQ multiplex PCR, and the TCRdb table lists in-frame clones only, not all of them. D and trimming come from the DNA, and the V and J calls and clone size come from that table. This table holds some 240,000 clones, 65% to 70% found once. Study-level points and caveats: The researchers took only blood, and tissue repertoires probably look different.

The chain carries TRBV6-8 and TRBJ2-7; perhaps TRBD2 as D (6 bases). The TCR originated in a man aged 25 to 40 in good health. The sample comprised memory CD4+ T cells sorted from blood. Subset described: CD45RA-negative fraction. The CDR3 coding sequence is TGTGCGAAACCTGGGGAGGAACCCTACGAGCAGTACTTC. It codes for CAKPGEEPYEQYF.